These 31 T cell receptor beta chains came from one sample sequenced in a study of molecular identifiers for immune sequencing clone quantification. TCRdb independently ran MiXCR on the PCR reads; one entry per CDR3 protein. The sample contains hundreds of thousands of distinct CDR3 sequences, about 25% of which appear only once. The sample consisted of naive CD8+ T cells from blood, with Jurkat cell RNA spiked in. Subset denoted: FACS-sorted CD8+CD4-CCR7+CD45RA+ naive T cells. The receptor set was obtained from a human donor in good health. Some libraries in this study had Jurkat cell RNA spiked in.

Ten or more counts support this clonotype. J is TRBJ2-2 and V is TRBV7-9; a possible D gene is TRBD2 (6 bases). V dropped 4 bases and J dropped 7 bases, with 13 bases sitting between them. The CDR3 sequence is 14 residues long. From germline, CDR1 is SEHNR and CDR2 FQNEAQ (reference sequence). The CDR3 DNA sequence: TGTGCCAGCAGCTGGACCGCGGAGGGCGGGGAGCTGTTTTTT. This translates into CASSWTAEGGELFF.

V usage is TRBV19 and J usage is TRBJ2-1; D unclear. Trimming pared 1 base from V and 4 bases from J, leaving 11 bases between. This CDR3 has 15 residues. In germline, CDR1 is LNHDA, CDR2 SQIVND (reference sequence). The CDR3 DNA is TGTGCCAGTAGTATAGGATTTAAAGGTTACAATGAGCAGTTCTTC. Translating it yields CASSIGFKGYNEQFF.

The chain carries TRBV13 and TRBJ2-2; D may be TRBD1 (5 bases). CDR1 is PRHDT and CDR2 is FYEKMQ in the germline V gene (reference sequence). Trimming removed 5 bases at V and 5 bases at J, with 18 bases between. This CDR3 has 16 amino acids. CDR3 sequence (DNA): TGTGCCAGCAGCCCAACGGGCCAGGGAAAAACCGGGGAGCTGTTTTTT. This translates into CASSPTGQGKTGELFF.

This clonotype appeared many times. The CDR3 here is CSATAGVDDEQYF. CDR3 sequence (DNA): TGCAGTGCTACGGCGGGAGTTGACGACGAGCAGTACTTC. The J gene is TRBJ2-7, the V gene TRBV20-1, with 7 positions matching TRBD2. Germline CDR1 DFQATT, CDR2 SNEGSKA (reference sequence). This CDR3 spans 13 amino acids. V shed 4 bases, J shed 5 bases, and the junction held 8 bases outside the gene matches.

This clonotype was counted only a few times. V and J are TRBV28 and TRBJ2-5; D remains ambiguous. The CDR3 is 13 residues long. The V and J ends lost 7 bases and 5 bases respectively, with 14 bases between them. Germline V gene sequence: CDR1 MDHEN, CDR2 SYDVKM. The CDR3 loop reads CASKSENGETQYF. CDR3 nucleotide sequence: TGTGCCAGCAAGTCAGAAAACGGGGAGACCCAGTACTTC. Drawing the rest from reference TRBV28 and TRBJ2-5, the complete variable domain is DVKVTQSSRYLVKRTGEKVFLECVQDMDHENMFWYRQDPGLGLRLIYFSYDVKMKEKGDIPEGYSVSREKKERFSLILESASTNQTSMYLCASKSENGETQYFGPGTRLLVL.

In the case of this clonotype: A much bigger clone sits one base away, suggesting this may be a read error. The V gene is TRBV14, the J gene TRBJ1-1; no firm D call. CDR3 size: 14 residues. Germline V lookup: CDR1 SGHDN, CDR2 FVKESK. The CDR3: CASNQDWTNTEAFF. CDR3 DNA: TGTGCCAGCAACCAAGATTGGACGAACACTGAAGCTTTCTTT. Based on the CDR3 plus reference TRBV14 and TRBJ1-1, the full variable domain is EAGVTQFPSHSVIEKGQTVTLRCDPISGHDNLYWYRRVMGKEIKFLLHFVKESKQDESGMPNNRFLAERTGGTYSTLKVQPAELEDSGVYFCASNQDWTNTEAFFGQGTRLTVV.

The table lists this clonotype with many counts. This chain connects TRBV7-9 to TRBJ1-1; the D gene is possibly TRBD1 (5 bases). Germline lookup yields CDR1 SEHNR and CDR2 FQNEAQ (reference sequence). Trimming took off 1 base at V and 5 bases at J, with 11 bases between the two ends. The CDR3 is 14 residues long. CDR3 in amino acids: CASSLEGVWTEAFF. Here the CDR3 DNA reads TGTGCCAGCAGCTTAGAAGGGGTATGGACTGAAGCTTTCTTT.

The chain employs TRBV4-2 and TRBJ2-7, with a weak D call TRBD1 (5 bases). Deletions cut 0 bases from V and 0 bases from J, with 9 bases between. There are 15 residues in the CDR3. Germline V gene data show CDR1 as LGHNA and CDR2 as YNFKEQ. CDR3 bases: TGTGCCAGCAGCCAAGATCGACAGTACTCCTACGAGCAGTACTTC. This sequence encodes CASSQDRQYSYEQYF.

This clonotype was detected ten times or more. The V call is TRBV27, the J call TRBJ2-5; D is perhaps TRBD2 (5 bases). Germline V gene sequence: CDR1 MNHEY, CDR2 SMNVEV (reference sequence). The CDR3 covers 17 residues. Trimming took off 6 bases at V and 10 bases at J, with 30 bases between the two ends. CDR3 loop: CASSPVKRVREIPLQYF. The CDR3 DNA reads TGTGCCAGCAGCCCCGTCAAACGTGTCCGGGAAATACCCCTCCAGTACTTC.

The chain joins TRBV10-1 to TRBJ2-3, with 11 bases identical to TRBD1. CDR1 and CDR2 (germline): WNHNN, SYGVQD (reference sequence). The junction had 11 bases not matched to a gene; V was cut back by 6 bases and J by 6 bases. This CDR3 is built from 16 residues. The CDR3 here is CASRVPGTGGPDTQYF. In DNA, the CDR3 is TGCGCCAGCAGAGTCCCCGGGACAGGGGGTCCCGATACGCAGTATTTT.

In this sample, this clonotype turned up a few times. CDR3 bases: TGTGCCAGCAGCTCCTCGGCCGACGAGCAGTACTTC. Its translation: CASSSSADEQYF. The chain employs TRBV7-9 and TRBJ2-7; D remains unclear. V was cut by 4 bases and J by 5 bases, with 9 bases left in between. Germline lookup yields CDR1 SEHNR and CDR2 FQNEAQ (reference sequence). This CDR3 spans 12 amino acids.

This clonotype has at least ten counts. V usage is TRBV20-1 and J usage is TRBJ2-4; D ambiguous. The ends were cut back, 4 bases at V and 3 bases at J, with 4 bases in the middle. The CDR3 loop spans 11 amino acids. Germline CDR1 reads DFQATT; CDR2 reads SNEGSKA (reference sequence). CDR3 protein: CSATSKNIQYF. Written as DNA, the CDR3 is TGCAGTGCTACCAGCAAAAACATTCAGTACTTC.

Remarks on this clonotype: Since the CDR3 does not end with the conserved phenylalanine or tryptophan, this likely comes from a read error. The J gene is TRBJ1-1, the V gene TRBV10-3; TRBD1 aligns across 8 bases. Looked up from germline, CDR1 is ENHRY and CDR2 is SYGVKD. The trim removed 6 bases at V and 1 base at J, leaving 1 base unmatched. The CDR3 sequence is 13 residues long. The CDR3 region is CAIRTGANTEAFI. The CDR3 DNA is TGTGCCATCAGGACAGGGGCGAACACTGAAGCTTTCATT.

This clonotype was seen ten or more times. The chain has TRBV29-1 and TRBJ2-5; D may be TRBD1 (5 bases). The germline CDR1 and CDR2 sequences are SQVTM and ANQGSEA. This CDR3 is 10 amino acids long. V dropped 7 bases and J dropped 7 bases, with 10 bases sitting between them. CDR3 bases: TGCAGCGCCCAAACAGGGACCCAGTACTTC. This gives the protein CSAQTGTQYF.

The chain carries TRBV4-1 and TRBJ1-2; 7 positions match TRBD1. CDR1 MGHRA and CDR2 YSYEKL come from the germline V gene. The CDR3 spans 15 residues. The ends lost 2 bases at V and 1 base at J; junction bases unmatched: 4. CDR3 sequence: CASSQKGTDNYGYTF. As DNA, the CDR3 is TGCGCCAGCAGCCAAAAAGGGACAGATAACTATGGCTACACCTTC.

This clonotype was seen a few times. This chain uses TRBV5-1 with TRBJ1-1; D remains unclear. The V end was cut by 0 bases, the J end by 1 base, with 7 bases between. Germline V CDR1 and CDR2: SGHRS, YFSETQ. There are 14 residues in the CDR3. The CDR3 here is CASSLAPWNTEAFF. The CDR3 bases are TGCGCCAGCAGCTTGGCCCCGTGGAACACTGAAGCTTTCTTT.

The table lists this clonotype with many counts. The rearrangement uses TRBV29-1 and TRBJ2-3; 8 bases are shared with TRBD2. This CDR3 has 21 amino acids. The germline gives CDR1 SQVTM, CDR2 ANQGSEA. The J segment lost 7 bases and the V segment lost 1 base, leaving 28 bases of the junction unmatched. CDR3 residues: CSVEAGGVPGSPQPWEYTQYF. The CDR3 DNA is TGCAGCGTTGAAGCGGGGGGGGTCCCAGGCAGCCCTCAACCCTGGGAGTATACGCAGTATTTT.

A note on this clonotype: Just one base apart from a much larger clone, this may be a read error. The chain carries TRBV6-5 and TRBJ2-7; 9 bases fit TRBD2. The CDR3 runs to 14 residues. Per germline, CDR1 MNHEY and CDR2 SVGAGI. As DNA, the CDR3 is TGTGCCGGCAGTTATGGGACTAGCTTTTACGAGCAGTACTTC. Amino acid sequence: CAGSYGTSFYEQYF.

This clonotype appeared many times. This sequence joins TRBV12-3 or TRBV12-4 and TRBJ2-3; the D gene is possibly TRBD2 (6 bases). The germline V and J ends were trimmed by 6 bases and 1 base, with 14 bases remaining between them. The CDR3 length is 15 residues. CDR3 sequence: CASSGSGGGTDTQYF. The DNA for the CDR3 is TGTGCCAGCAGCGGGAGTGGAGGTGGCACAGATACGCAGTATTTT.

This clonotype has at least ten counts. This chain connects TRBV15 to TRBJ1-5; perhaps TRBD1 as D (5 bases). V lost 0 bases, J lost 6 bases, and 12 bases lay in between. This CDR3 has 15 residues. Per the germline V gene, CDR1 is LNHNV and CDR2 is YYDKDF (reference sequence). The CDR3 spells CATSRDLSGVQPQHF. The CDR3 bases are TGTGCCACCAGCAGAGATTTGTCGGGGGTTCAGCCCCAGCATTTT.

The sample holds one count of this clonotype. The junction and the germline gene differ at one end; a read error may be behind it. The V call is TRBV12-3 or TRBV12-4, the J call TRBJ2-1, with D uncertain. The CDR3 extends over 12 amino acids. In DNA form, the CDR3 reads TGTGCCAGCACGCTCAGTAGCAATGAGCAGCTCTTC. Translation: CASTLSSNEQLF.

This clonotype was picked up many times. The DNA for the CDR3 is TGTGCCAGCAGTTTCCATAGCACAGATACGCAGTATTTT. Translated, it gives CASSFHSTDTQYF. The chain links TRBV6-5 to TRBJ2-3; D is unresolved. The CDR3 loop spans 13 amino acids. Trimming left V 4 bases short and J 0 bases short, with 5 bases between. CDR1 and CDR2 (germline): MNHEY, SVGAGI.

The J gene is TRBJ1-2, the V gene TRBV30, with no clear D. Germline V gives CDR1 GTSNPN, CDR2 SVGIG (reference sequence). The CDR3 totals 10 residues. V shed 4 bases and J shed 8 bases, with 8 bases lying between them. The CDR3 DNA sequence: TGTGCCTGGAAACATTTAGGCTACACCTTC. Its translation: CAWKHLGYTF.

This clonotype was counted a single time. The chain joins TRBV10-3 to TRBJ2-7; 11 bases are shared with TRBD2. The J segment lost 7 bases and the V segment lost 5 bases, leaving 10 bases of the junction unmatched. The CDR3 is 15 residues long. Germline V gene sequence: CDR1 ENHRY, CDR2 SYGVKD. CDR3 nucleotide sequence: TGTGCCATCAGTACCCCGACTAGCGGGAATGGGGAGCAGTACTTC. It yields the protein CAISTPTSGNGEQYF.

This clonotype has more than one count but fewer than ten. The V gene is TRBV19, the J gene TRBJ2-1, with TRBD2 matching 11 bases. With V trimmed by 3 bases and J by 7 bases, 5 bases remained unmatched. The CDR3 is 15 residues long. Germline V gene sequence: CDR1 LNHDA, CDR2 SQIVND (reference sequence). The CDR3 DNA reads as TGTGCCAGTAGTATCTCTAGCGGGGGGTTTAATGAGCAGTTCTTC. It codes for CASSISSGGFNEQFF.

As to this clonotype: Without the conserved terminal phenylalanine or tryptophan, this CDR3 likely stems from a read error. The chain has TRBV7-9 and TRBJ1-1, with 7 bases identical to TRBD1. CDR3 length: 14 residues. Per germline, CDR1 SEHNR and CDR2 FQNEAQ (reference sequence). The CDR3, as DNA: TGTGCCAGCAGCCGAAGGGGGCTGGGCACTGAGGCTTTCTCT. It specifies CASSRRGLGTEAFS.

Comments on this clonotype: A much more abundant neighbour one base away suggests this may be a read error. Here the CDR3 DNA reads TGCGCCAGCAGCCAAGGGGCGGGCGGGGGCGAGCAGTACTTC. This gives the protein CASSQGAGGGEQYF. The V call is TRBV4-3, the J call TRBJ2-7, with 7 bases matching TRBD2. The CDR3 consists of 14 residues. The trim removed 1 base at V and 6 bases at J, leaving 6 bases unmatched. Per germline, CDR1 LGHNA and CDR2 YSLEER.

The DNA for the CDR3 is TGCGCCAGCAGCCAAGATACCCTCGCCGGACTAGCGGGAAACACCGGGGAGCTGTTTTTT. Protein: CASSQDTLAGLAGNTGELFF. V gene TRBV4-3 combines with J gene TRBJ2-2; 12 nucleotides align to TRBD2. CDR1 is LGHNA and CDR2 is YSLEER in the germline V gene. Trimming at V came to 0 bases and at J to 2 bases, leaving 10 bases not matched to a gene. This CDR3 spans 20 amino acids.

The genes are TRBV7-9 and TRBJ2-5; TRBD1 agrees at 10 bases. V was pared by 5 bases and J by 5 bases, with 11 bases of the junction left unmatched. CDR3 length equals 16 residues. Germline loops: CDR1 SEHNR, CDR2 FQNEAQ (reference sequence). In DNA, the CDR3 is TGTGCCAGCAGCCCACGGGGACAGGGGACGGAGGAGACCCAGTACTTC. It codes for CASSPRGQGTEETQYF.

This clonotype was recorded at least ten times. The chain uses TRBV30 and TRBJ2-3; unclear D gene. Trimming left V 2 bases short and J 2 bases short, with 5 bases between. The CDR3 runs to 12 residues. CDR1 is GTSNPN and CDR2 is SVGIG in the germline V gene (reference sequence). This CDR3 is CAWSLDTDTQYF. CDR3 sequence (DNA): TGTGCCTGGAGTCTTGACACAGATACGCAGTATTTT.

This clonotype has at least ten counts. The chain recombines TRBV12-3 or TRBV12-4 with TRBJ2-3, with unresolved D. This CDR3 has 16 amino acids. V was trimmed by 4 bases and J by 5 bases, leaving 19 bases between them. This CDR3 is CASSSSQPALVDTQYF. The CDR3 DNA is TGTGCCAGCAGTTCCTCTCAACCTGCCTTGGTAGATACGCAGTATTTT.